The sequence of this T cell receptor (beta chain) was determined in a study of shared clonotypes between healthy human individuals. TCRdb's copy holds only in-frame clones and misses some; the assay was immunoSEQ multiplex PCR. Of about 1 million clones listed, about 70% were seen once; the top ten hold roughly 1.5%. There were no recent acute infections or vaccinations among the donors, who were healthy HIV-negative adults. The specimen sequenced was memory CD4+ T cells sorted from blood. Specified subset: CD45RA-negative fraction. The sequence was collected from a man in his late teens or twenties in good health.

CDR3 sequence: CASSWAQGQLSYNEQFF. CDR3 sequence (DNA): TGTGCCAGCAGCTGGGCTCAGGGTCAACTGTCCTACAATGAGCAGTTCTTC. J is TRBJ2-1 and V is TRBV5-6; possible D gene TRBD1, 5 bases. Germline lookup yields CDR1 SGHDT and CDR2 YYEEEE. The CDR3 totals 17 residues. Between the trimmed V and J ends, which lost 3 bases and 1 base, there was a span of 17 bases.